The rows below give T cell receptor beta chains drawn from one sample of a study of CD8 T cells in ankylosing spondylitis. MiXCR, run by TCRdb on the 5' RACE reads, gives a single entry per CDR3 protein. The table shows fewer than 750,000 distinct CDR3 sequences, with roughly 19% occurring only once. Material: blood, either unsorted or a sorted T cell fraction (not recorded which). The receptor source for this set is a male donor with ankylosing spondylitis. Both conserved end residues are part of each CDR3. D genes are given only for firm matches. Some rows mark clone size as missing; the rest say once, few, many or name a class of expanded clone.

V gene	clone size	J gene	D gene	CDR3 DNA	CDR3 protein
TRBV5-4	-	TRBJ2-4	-	TGTGCCAGCAGCTTGGAGGCAGCCAAAAACATTCAGTACTTC	CASSLEAAKNIQYF
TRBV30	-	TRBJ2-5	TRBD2	TGTGCCTGGAGTGTAGGTAGCGGGGGGCTCCAAGAGACCCAGTACTTC	CAWSVGSGGLQETQYF
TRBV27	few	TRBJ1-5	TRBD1	TGTGCCAGCAGGCTAACAGGGGGCCAGCCCCAGCATTTT	CASRLTGGQPQHF
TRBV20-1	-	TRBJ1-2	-	TGCAGTGCTAGAGTCAAAGGCCCCGAGGCCTTC	CSARVKGPEAF
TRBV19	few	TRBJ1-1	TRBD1	TGTGCCAGTAGTATTCGGCAGGGGGCCGAAGCTTTCTTT	CASSIRQGAEAFF
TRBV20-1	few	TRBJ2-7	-	TGCAGTGCTAGAGAACTCACAGGGGGACTATCCTACGAGCAGTACTTC	CSARELTGGLSYEQYF
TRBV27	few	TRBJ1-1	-	TGTGCCAGCAGCAAGGGGTGGGGTACTGAAGCTTTCTTT	CASSKGWGTEAFF
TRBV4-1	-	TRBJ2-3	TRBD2	TGCGCCAGCAGCCAAGACGTAGCGGGGGGGAACACAGATACGCAGTATTTT	CASSQDVAGGNTDTQYF
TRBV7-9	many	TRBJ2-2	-	TGTGCCAGCAGCTTATCTTCCGCCGGGGAGCTGTTTTTT	CASSLSSAGELFF
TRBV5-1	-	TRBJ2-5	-	TGCGCCAGCAGCTTCGGTACCCCGTTGGAGACCCAGTACTTC	CASSFGTPLETQYF
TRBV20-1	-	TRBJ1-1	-	TGCAGTGCTAGCGCCCTAGGGAGGGGGAACACTGAAGCTTTCTTT	CSASALGRGNTEAFF
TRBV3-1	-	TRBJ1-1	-	TGTGCCAGCAGCCTCGAGAGTGTTGGTCCTGAAGCTTTCTTT	CASSLESVGPEAFF
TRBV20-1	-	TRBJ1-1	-	TGCAGTGCTAGAGACTTCCCGGGACCCACTGAAGCTTTCTTT	CSARDFPGPTEAFF
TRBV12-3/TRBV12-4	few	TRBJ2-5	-	TGTGCCAGCAGTTTACGTCAGGGAGGAGGGGAGACCCAGTACTTC	CASSLRQGGGETQYF
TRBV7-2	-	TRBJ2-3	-	TGTGCCAGCAGCTTAGGAAAGGGAAGAACAGATACGCAGTATTTT	CASSLGKGRTDTQYF
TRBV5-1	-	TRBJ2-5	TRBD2	TGCGCCAGCAGCGGGACTAGCCACCAAGAGACCCAGTACTTC	CASSGTSHQETQYF
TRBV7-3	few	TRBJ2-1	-	TGTGCCAGCAGCCCGACACAGGACAATGAGCAGTTCTTC	CASSPTQDNEQFF
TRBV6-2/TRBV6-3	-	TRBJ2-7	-	TGTGCCAGCAGTTACCCCGACCTAGATTCTAACGAGCAGTACTTC	CASSYPDLDSNEQYF
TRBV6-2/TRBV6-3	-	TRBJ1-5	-	TGTGCCAGCACCGACGGGGGAAGCAATCAGCCCCAGCATTTT	CASTDGGSNQPQHF
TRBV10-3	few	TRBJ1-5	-	TGTGCCATCAGTGAGTCCGCAAGCAATCAGCCCCAGCATTTT	CAISESASNQPQHF
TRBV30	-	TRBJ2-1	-	TGTGCCTGGAGTGCGCGCGGGGTCACCTACAATGAGCAGTTCTTC	CAWSARGVTYNEQFF
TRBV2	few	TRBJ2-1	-	TGTGCCAGCAGACCCGGCCCCAGGGAAGGCAATGAGCAGTTCTTC	CASRPGPREGNEQFF
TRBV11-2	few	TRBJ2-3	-	TGTGCCAGCAGTCCCCTGGACTCAGCGACAGATACGCAGTATTTT	CASSPLDSATDTQYF
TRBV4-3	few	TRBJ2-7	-	TGCGCCAGCAGCCAAGATTCGCGGACTCTCACCTACGAGCAGTACTTC	CASSQDSRTLTYEQYF
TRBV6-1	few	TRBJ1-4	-	TGTGCCAGCAGGTCGGGACACCTCAATGAAAAACTGTTTTTT	CASRSGHLNEKLFF
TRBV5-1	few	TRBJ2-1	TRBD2	TGCGCCAGCAGCTTGGAAGACCCCCGACTAGCGGAGCCCACAGAGCAGTTCTTC	CASSLEDPRLAEPTEQFF
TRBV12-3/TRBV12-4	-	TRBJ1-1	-	TGTGCCAGCAGTTTATGGGTTACTGAAGCTTTCTTT	CASSLWVTEAFF
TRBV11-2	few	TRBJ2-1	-	TGTGCCAGCAGCTTAGAGGGTGCGGTTGTCTCCTACAATGAGCAGTTCTTC	CASSLEGAVVSYNEQFF
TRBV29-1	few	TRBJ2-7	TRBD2	TGCAGCGTTGAACTAGCGGGACTCTACGAGCAGTACTTC	CSVELAGLYEQYF
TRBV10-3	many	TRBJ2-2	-	TGTGCCATCAGTGACCCCCCCGGCGGGCAGAACACCGGGGAGCTGTTTTTT	CAISDPPGGQNTGELFF
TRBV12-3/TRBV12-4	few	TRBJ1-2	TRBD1	TGTGCCAGCAGTTTAGTTTTGAGGACAGGCCCCCCCGGTGGCTACACCTTC	CASSLVLRTGPPGGYTF
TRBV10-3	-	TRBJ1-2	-	TGTGCCATCAGGGAAGACAGGAGCACTAACTATGGCTACACCTTC	CAIREDRSTNYGYTF
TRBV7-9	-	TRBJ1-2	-	TGTGCCAGCAGCTTAAAGTCTCCCGGACGGGATGCTGGCTACACCTTC	CASSLKSPGRDAGYTF
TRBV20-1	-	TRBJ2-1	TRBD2	TGCAGTGCTACCCCGGGACTAGCGGGTAACTACAATGAGCAGTTCTTC	CSATPGLAGNYNEQFF